This is a list of T cell receptor beta chains from one sample in a study of T cell repertoires in cytomegalovirus infection. These receptors are not linked to any known antigen. TCRdb called the reads again in MiXCR, with one record for every CDR3 protein. The sample comprises a few hundred thousand distinct CDR3 sequences, 22% of which are singletons, and roughly 19% rests with the top ten. This material consisted of cultured PBMCs, taken from culture after CMV antigen stimulation. These receptor sequences come from a human donor in good health (CMV status not recorded). Some clones in this sample may be carry-over from other donors' samples. CDR3s include the opening cysteine and the closing phenylalanine or tryptophan. The order of the fields is D gene, V gene, clone size, J gene, CDR3 DNA, CDR3 protein. D genes are given only for firm matches. Only some rows state a clone size, as once, few, many or a class for expanded clones.

>TRBD2|TRBV6-5|few|TRBJ2-7
TGTGCCAGCAGTAAGACTAGCGGGGCCGAGCAGTACTTC
CASSKTSGAEQYF
>-|TRBV7-2|many|TRBJ2-3
TGTGCCAGCAGGGCCCAGCAGACAGATACGCAGTATTTT
CASRAQQTDTQYF
>TRBD1|TRBV4-3|-|TRBJ2-2
TGCGCCAGCAGCCAGACAGGGACGGCGAACACCGGGGAGCTGTTTTTT
CASSQTGTANTGELFF
>TRBD2|TRBV27|-|TRBJ2-7
TGTGCCAGCAGTTTAGTCGGGACTAGCGTCGAGCAGTACTTC
CASSLVGTSVEQYF
>-|TRBV30|many|TRBJ1-4
TGTGCCTGGAGTGTGGGGGGCTCTAATGAAAAACTGTTTTTT
CAWSVGGSNEKLFF
>-|TRBV6-6|-|TRBJ1-1
TGTGCCAGCAGTCCGGACGGACGCATGAACACTGAAGCTTTCTTT
CASSPDGRMNTEAFF
>-|TRBV4-1|few|TRBJ1-5
TGCGCCAGCAGCCAAGTATCACCGCTCCGTAGCAATCAGCCCCAGCATTTT
CASSQVSPLRSNQPQHF
>TRBD1|TRBV28|-|TRBJ1-1
TGTGCCAGCAGGCCCAGTATGGGGACAGATCCTGGAGCTTTCTTT
CASRPSMGTDPGAFF
>-|TRBV4-1|few|TRBJ2-3
TGCGCCAGCAGCCACCCCTCCGGGCGAGATACGCAGTATTTT
CASSHPSGRDTQYF
>-|TRBV4-3|few|TRBJ1-6
TGCGCCAGCAGCCAATTGGGGAGCTCCTATAATTCACCCCTCCACTTT
CASSQLGSSYNSPLHF
>-|TRBV6-1|many|TRBJ2-3
TGTGCCAGCAGGGGGGGGAGCGTCTCTTCGGGCAGGGGTACGCAGTATTTT
CASRGGSVSSGRGTQYF
>-|TRBV7-2|many|TRBJ1-2
TGTGCCAGCAGCGGGGGCCAGGCCCTCAACTATGGCTACACCTTC
CASSGGQALNYGYTF
>-|TRBV3-1|-|TRBJ1-1
TGTGCCAGCAGCCGACCGGGGATTTGGAACACTGAAGCTTTCTTT
CASSRPGIWNTEAFF
>TRBD2|TRBV20-1|-|TRBJ2-1
TGCAGTGCTAGAGATTTGAGGGAGCGGGAGGGCTATGAGCAGTTCTTC
CSARDLREREGYEQFF
>-|TRBV7-2|few|TRBJ2-5
TGTGCCAGCAGCCCCCCGGGGTACCAAGAGACCCAGTACTTC
CASSPPGYQETQYF
>-|TRBV12-3/TRBV12-4|few|TRBJ1-1
TGTGCCAGCAGCTCAACAGTTTCCCAGAACACTGAAGCTTTCTTT
CASSSTVSQNTEAFF
>TRBD2|TRBV27|-|TRBJ2-7
TGTGCCAGCAGTTCCTCCCACGGGGGGTCCTACGAGCAGTACTTC
CASSSSHGGSYEQYF
>TRBD1|TRBV7-2|-|TRBJ2-5
TGTGCCAGCAGCTTAGTACAGGGGGCAGGCGGAGAGACCCAGTACTTC
CASSLVQGAGGETQYF
>-|TRBV12-3/TRBV12-4|many|TRBJ2-5
TGTGCCAGCAGTTTAGGCGGCAGGGCGGAGACCCAGTACTTC
CASSLGGRAETQYF
>TRBD1|TRBV12-5|-|TRBJ1-2
TGTGCTAGTGCCCCGGACAGGCTGGGCGGCTACACCTTC
CASAPDRLGGYTF
>TRBD2|TRBV11-2|-|TRBJ2-1
TGTGCCAGCAGCAATGGACTAGCGGGAGGGCTAGACAATGAGCAGTTCTTC
CASSNGLAGGLDNEQFF
>-|TRBV19|once|TRBJ2-3
TGTGCCAGTAGTATGGCAGCGGACACAGATACGCAGTATTTT
CASSMAADTDTQYF
>-|TRBV7-2|many|TRBJ1-5
TGTGCCAGCAGCTTAGCGCAGGGCAGCCATCAGCCCCAGCATTTT
CASSLAQGSHQPQHF
>TRBD1|TRBV28|few|TRBJ1-1
TGTGCCAGCAGTTTAGATCCGGGACAGGGAAAGATGGCTTTCTTT
CASSLDPGQGKMAFF
>TRBD2|TRBV9|few|TRBJ2-1
TGTGCCAGCAGCCCACGACTAGCGGACTACAATGAGCAGTTCTTC
CASSPRLADYNEQFF
>TRBD2|TRBV15|-|TRBJ2-1
TGTGCCACCAGCATGCGGGGGTATGAGCAGTTCTTC
CATSMRGYEQFF
>TRBD2|TRBV19|-|TRBJ2-3
TGTGCCAGTAGTATCCCCAGCGGGAGAGGCGGCACAGATACGCAGTATTTT
CASSIPSGRGGTDTQYF
>TRBD2|TRBV7-7|-|TRBJ2-1
TGTGCCAGCAGCCCCTACTCTAGCGGGAGACCCTACAATGAGCAGTTCTTC
CASSPYSSGRPYNEQFF
>TRBD1|TRBV6-1|many|TRBJ1-2
TGTGCCAGCAGTGCGGGACAGCTCCAAGGAAATGGCTACACCTTC
CASSAGQLQGNGYTF